This T cell receptor beta chain emerged from a study of T cells after yellow fever vaccination. General study points: Across the CD4 and CD8 compartments, a small share of clonotypes was present in both. Post-booster reappearance was seen for most primary-vaccination clones (about 96% CD4, about 88% CD8). Weaker overall, the secondary response nonetheless peaked faster (day 5 versus 15).

This clonotype has ten or more counts. The antigen is not known. This CDR3 region has 17 residues. V was trimmed by 6 bases and J by 2 bases, leaving 20 bases between them. UMIs and a universal primer site were added when TCR cDNA was made by 5'RACE template switching. TCRdb redid the calling of the 5' RACE reads with MiXCR, one entry per CDR3 protein. The sample lists 450,000 to 650,000 distinct CDR3 sequences, just over 20% occurring once. The sequence was obtained from a man younger than 30 who received the YFV17D yellow fever vaccine. The input for sequencing was PBMCs, taken 20 to 25 days after the first yellow fever vaccination. The rearrangement uses TRBV12-3 or TRBV12-4 and TRBJ1-5, with D maybe TRBD1 (5 bases). DNA of the CDR3: TGTGCCAGCAGCAACGCCCTGACGGGGACCGGCAATCAGCCCCAGCATTTT. Translation gives CASSNALTGTGNQPQHF.